The 27 T cell receptor beta chains below were found in one sample sequenced in a study of vaccination effects on CD4 cells after COVID-19. Method: immunoSEQ multiplex PCR; TCRdb's copy keeps in-frame clones and lacks some. The sample has around 55,000 clones, around 70% seen once. ViraFEST expansion of antigen-specific CD4+ T cells with viral peptide pools preceded sequencing. Culturing for about 9 days preceded CD4+ T cell isolation. Testing of the vaccine recipients showed negative nucleocapsid antibodies and no prior SARS-CoV-2 infection. These receptors have no known antigen. The specimen comprised CD4+ T cells from PBMCs cultured with SARS-CoV-2 spike peptides, sampled before COVID-19 vaccination. The receptor source for this set is a human donor who received a COVID-19 vaccine.

This chain joins TRBV7-9 and TRBJ1-1, with D possibly TRBD1 on 5 matching bases. CDR3 length equals 15 residues. V lost 5 bases, J lost 0 bases, and 13 bases lay in between. CDR1 and CDR2 from the germline V gene are SEHNR and FQNEAQ (reference sequence). The CDR3 spells CASSRGGTLNTEAFF. In nucleotides, the CDR3 is TGTGCCAGCAGCCGGGGAGGGACCTTGAACACTGAAGCTTTCTTT.

This rearrangement joins TRBV7-6 to TRBJ2-7, with 12 bases lining up with TRBD1. The CDR3 runs to 15 residues. The ends lost 5 bases at V and 7 bases at J; junction bases unmatched: 9. CDR1 is SGHVS, CDR2 FNYEAQ, per germline. This CDR3 is CASSHRDRGQREQYF. CDR3 sequence (DNA): TGTGCCAGCAGCCACCGGGACAGGGGGCAGAGGGAGCAGTACTTC.

V and J are TRBV5-1 and TRBJ1-1; D ambiguous. Deletions cut 4 bases from V and 5 bases from J, with 6 bases between. CDR1 and CDR2 (germline): SGHRS, YFSETQ. This CDR3 has 11 amino acids. CDR3 region: CASSAVTEAFF. The CDR3 nucleotides are TGCGCCAGCAGCGCAGTGACTGAAGCTTTCTTT.

V is TRBV28 and J is TRBJ2-1; D is undetermined. Trimming pared 8 bases from V and 5 bases from J, leaving 13 bases between. Germline CDR1 is MDHEN and CDR2 is SYDVKM. The CDR3 is made up of 13 amino acids. The DNA of the CDR3 is TGTGCCAGCCGGCAGGCCTATCACAATGAGCAGTTCTTC. This encodes CASRQAYHNEQFF.

The chain combines TRBV7-9 with TRBJ1-1; weak D call: TRBD1 (5 bases). Between the trimmed V and J ends, which lost 5 bases and 0 bases, there was a span of 16 bases. The CDR3 contains 16 residues. Per germline, CDR1 SEHNR and CDR2 FQNEAQ (reference sequence). The CDR3 loop reads CASSPRSGPLNTEAFF. The CDR3 DNA follows: TGTGCCAGCAGCCCTCGATCAGGGCCGTTGAACACTGAAGCTTTCTTT.

V gene TRBV5-6 combines with J gene TRBJ2-1, with TRBD2 as a possible D gene (5 bases). The germline V and J ends were trimmed by 4 bases and 0 bases, with 11 bases remaining between them. The CDR3 spans 15 residues. Germline V gene sequence: CDR1 SGHDT, CDR2 YYEEEE. The CDR3 loop reads CASSAPSGSYNEQFF. The DNA of the CDR3 is TGTGCCAGCAGCGCCCCCAGCGGCTCCTACAATGAGCAGTTCTTC.

V usage is TRBV10-3 and J usage is TRBJ2-2, with 7 bases fitting TRBD1. Trimming removed 4 bases from V and 7 bases from J; junction bases left unmatched: 6. The CDR3 length is 14 residues. Per the germline V gene, CDR1 is ENHRY and CDR2 is SYGVKD. The CDR3 DNA sequence: TGTGCCATCAGTGCAGACAGGGACGTCGGGGAGCTGTTTTTT. This encodes CAISADRDVGELFF.

The chain uses TRBV18 and TRBJ2-2; 9 bases agree with TRBD1. Trimming removed 3 bases from V and 4 bases from J; junction bases left unmatched: 6. The CDR3 is made up of 16 amino acids. Germline V CDR1 and CDR2: KGHSH, LQKENI. The CDR3 sequence: CASSPRQGVVTGELFF. The CDR3 nucleotides read TGTGCCAGCTCACCCAGACAGGGGGTGGTCACCGGGGAGCTGTTTTTT. Filled out from reference TRBV18 and TRBJ2-2, the complete variable domain reads NAGVMQNPRHLVRRRGQEARLRCSPMKGHSHVYWYRQLPEEGLKFMVYLQKENIIDESGMPKERFSAEFPKEGPSILRIQQVVRGDSAAYFCASSPRQGVVTGELFFGEGSRLTVL.

The rearrangement uses TRBV27 and TRBJ1-5; 12 nucleotides line up with TRBD1. This CDR3 is 15 amino acids long. After removal of 7 bases from V and 6 bases from J, the junction contained 7 bases not matched to a gene. Per the germline V gene, CDR1 is MNHEY and CDR2 is SMNVEV (reference sequence). The CDR3 nucleotides are TGTGCCAGCAAACCGGGACAGGGGGCTATTCAGCCCCAGCATTTT. As protein: CASKPGQGAIQPQHF.

This chain connects TRBV6-5 to TRBJ1-2, with TRBD1 as a possible D gene (6 bases). Trimming shortened V by 7 bases and J by 4 bases, and 13 bases separated the two germline ends. Germline CDR1 is MNHEY and CDR2 is SVGAGI. This CDR3 contains 13 residues. The CDR3 nucleotides are TGTGCCAGCACCCAACAGGGACTCTATGGCTACACCTTC. Amino acids: CASTQQGLYGYTF.

The chain has TRBV15 and TRBJ2-1, with 7 bases identical to TRBD2. Germline CDR1 reads LNHNV; CDR2 reads YYDKDF (reference sequence). This CDR3 has 15 residues. With 3 bases clipped from V and 0 bases from J, the junction kept 2 bases outside the gene matches. The CDR3 DNA sequence: TGTGCCACCAGCAGTCGGACTAGCTCCTACAATGAGCAGTTCTTC. It is translated as CATSSRTSSYNEQFF.

The rearrangement joins TRBV4-3 to TRBJ2-3; 12 positions match TRBD2. From germline, CDR1 is LGHNA and CDR2 YSLEER. J was trimmed by 2 bases and V by 1 base; bases with no gene match: 7. The CDR3 length is 18 residues. CDR3 DNA sequence: TGCGCCAGCAGCCAAGGGGACCTAGCGGGGGGGCTCACAGATACGCAGTATTTT. This sequence encodes CASSQGDLAGGLTDTQYF.

The chain combines TRBV3-1 (or the pseudogene TRBV3-2) with TRBJ2-1, with TRBD1 matching 8 bases. V lost 4 bases and J lost 6; bases outside the gene matches: 5. Germline CDR1 and CDR2: LGHDT and YNNKEL (reference sequence). The CDR3 consists of 14 residues. CDR3 sequence (DNA): TGTGCCAGCAGCCGACAGGGGAGAGGCAATGAGCAGTTCTTC. Translating it yields CASSRQGRGNEQFF.

This clone came up once. The V and J genes are TRBV5-6 and TRBJ1-1; no clear D gene. Germline V gene data show CDR1 as SGHDT and CDR2 as YYEEEE. V lost 4 bases and J 2 bases, leaving 15 bases between the germline ends. This CDR3 has 15 residues. The CDR3 loop is CASSHRVLRNTEAFF. The DNA of the CDR3 is TGTGCCAGCAGCCACCGGGTTTTGCGCAACACTGAAGCTTTCTTT. Together with reference TRBV5-6 and TRBJ1-1, the CDR3 gives the full variable domain: DAGVTQSPTHLIKTRGQQVTLRCSPKSGHDTVSWYQQALGQGPQFIFQYYEEEERQRGNFPDRFSGHQFPNYSSELNVNALLLGDSALYLCASSHRVLRNTEAFFGQGTRLTVV.

The rearrangement uses TRBV19 and TRBJ1-2; D not certain. This CDR3 is built from 13 residues. Germline loops: CDR1 LNHDA, CDR2 SQIVND (reference sequence). The V and J ends lost 5 bases and 4 bases respectively, with 11 bases between them. The CDR3 nucleotides read TGTGCCAGTAGTGCAGAAGGAAGCTATGGCTACACCTTC. Translated, it gives CASSAEGSYGYTF.

This chain joins TRBV5-1 and TRBJ2-7, with TRBD2 matching over 7 bases. Trimming removed 4 bases from V and 2 bases from J; junction bases left unmatched: 6. CDR3 size: 14 residues. Germline CDR1 and CDR2: SGHRS and YFSETQ. The CDR3 reads CASSDGGSTYEQYF. Written as DNA, the CDR3 is TGCGCCAGCAGCGACGGGGGGAGCACCTACGAGCAGTACTTC.

The rearrangement joins TRBV28 to TRBJ1-2, with a possible D match to TRBD1 (5 bases). CDR3 size: 12 residues. V lost 2 bases to trimming and J lost 4 bases, with 5 bases between them. Germline values: CDR1 MDHEN, CDR2 SYDVKM. CDR3 in DNA: TGTGCCAGCAGTTTAGGGGGCTATGGCTACACCTTC. Its translation is CASSLGGYGYTF.

The chain employs TRBV6-5 and TRBJ1-1, with 9 bases fitting TRBD1. V shed 6 bases and J 8 bases; nucleotides not matched to a gene: 10. The CDR3 runs 14 residues. CDR1 and CDR2 (germline): MNHEY, SVGAGI. The CDR3 loop reads CASRPGQGGREAFF. Written as DNA, the CDR3 is TGTGCCAGCAGACCGGGACAGGGAGGGCGAGAAGCTTTCTTT.

The V and J genes are TRBV5-8 and TRBJ2-7, with 9 bases matching TRBD2. This CDR3 has 14 residues. Unmatched junction bases numbered 8, after V lost 4 bases and J lost 6 bases. Germline CDR1 SGHTS, CDR2 YDEGEE. Here the CDR3 reads CASSPRRREGEQYF. The DNA for the CDR3 is TGTGCCAGCAGCCCCCGGAGGCGGGAGGGCGAGCAGTACTTC.

The chain joins TRBV19 to TRBJ2-7; TRBD2 aligns across 7 bases. The germline gives CDR1 LNHDA, CDR2 SQIVND (reference sequence). This CDR3 is built from 15 residues. V shed 6 bases, J shed 0 bases, and the junction held 8 bases outside the gene matches. CDR3 sequence reads: CASSMGAGNSYEQYF. CDR3 coding DNA: TGTGCCAGTAGCATGGGAGCGGGAAACTCCTACGAGCAGTACTTC.

The rearrangement links TRBV28 to TRBJ1-2; 7 bases are shared with TRBD1. Germline loops: CDR1 MDHEN, CDR2 SYDVKM. The CDR3 covers 13 residues. V trimming: 10 bases; J trimming: 4 bases; junction bases outside the gene matches: 9. The CDR3 protein is CATQQGWSYGYTF. CDR3 coding DNA: TGTGCCACCCAACAGGGGTGGAGCTATGGCTACACCTTC.

The chain is built from TRBV27 and TRBJ2-1; TRBD2 might be the D (5 bases). CDR1 and CDR2 (germline): MNHEY, SMNVEV (reference sequence). Trimming pared 4 bases from V and 5 bases from J, leaving 21 bases between. This CDR3 is 17 amino acids long. The CDR3 DNA reads as TGTGCCAGCAGTTCCAAGCCTGTGAGCGGAACCGACAATGAGCAGTTCTTC. This gives the protein CASSSKPVSGTDNEQFF.

This clone has just one count. The genes are TRBV6-7 and TRBJ2-1; 11 bases map to TRBD2. TRBV6-7 is known as an ORF, though its function is uncertain. V lost 6 bases, J lost 7 bases, and 8 bases stayed unmatched. The CDR3 extends over 15 amino acids. The CDR3 DNA reads TGTGCCAGCAGGCCTACCGGGACTAGCGGAAATGAGCAGTTCTTC. It encodes CASRPTGTSGNEQFF.

The rearrangement joins TRBV3-1 (or the pseudogene TRBV3-2) to TRBJ2-5; TRBD1 is a possible D gene (6 bases). Germline lookup yields CDR1 LGHDT and CDR2 YNNKEL (reference sequence). With 1 base removed from V and 2 bases from J, the gap between germline ends came to 11 bases. The CDR3 extends over 15 amino acids. CDR3: CASSQGFGQQETQYF. For the CDR3, the DNA is TGTGCCAGCAGCCAAGGGTTCGGACAGCAAGAGACCCAGTACTTC.

The chain links TRBV7-8 to TRBJ2-3, with D unclear. V lost 3 bases and J 5 bases, leaving 12 bases between the germline ends. Per germline, CDR1 SGHVS and CDR2 FQNEAQ. The CDR3 length is 14 residues. Here the CDR3 DNA reads TGTGCCAGCAGCTTCACTGGGGATGGAGATACGCAGTATTTT. Its protein is CASSFTGDGDTQYF.

The chain recombines TRBV6-6 with TRBJ1-4; 7 nucleotides align to TRBD1. In germline, CDR1 is MNHNY, CDR2 SVGAGI (reference sequence). There are 15 residues in the CDR3. With 2 bases clipped from V and 7 bases from J, the junction kept 7 bases outside the gene matches. The CDR3 spells CASSYAQGGGEKLFF. The CDR3 DNA sequence: TGTGCCAGCAGTTACGCCCAGGGGGGAGGTGAAAAACTGTTTTTT.

The chain links TRBV19 to TRBJ1-4, with 7 bases matching TRBD1. This CDR3 has 16 residues. Germline loops: CDR1 LNHDA, CDR2 SQIVND (reference sequence). Germline trimming cut 3 bases from V and 14 bases from J; bases unmatched to any gene: 18. The CDR3 sequence is CASSIKGTVEDGKLFF. The CDR3 region has the DNA TGTGCCAGTAGTATCAAGGGGACAGTTGAAGATGGAAAGCTGTTTTTT.